These 25 T cell receptor beta chains were sequenced from one sample in a study of shared clonotypes between healthy human individuals (dated by TCRdb to 2020 to 2022). For the CD8 naive samples, CD45RO-negative cells were positively selected for CCR7, yielding a CD45RA+CCR7+ population from which TemRA cells were excluded. Preparation of the library involved the immunoSEQ multiplex PCR assay. Sourced from immuneACCESS, this table was stored by TCRdb with only in-frame sequences that have V and J called. A share of the clones is absent; for the studies checked, an unresolved V gene accounts for under half, and the remainder has no known explanation. This sample lists about 1,900,000 clones; about 95% were detected once. Of the sample, approximately 1% falls within the top ten clones. The sequencing sample was made of naive CD8+ T cells sorted from blood. Read against the paper, the sample's cell subset or site label means: CD45RA+CCR7+. The receptors shown here come from a man younger than 30 in good health.

With regard to this clone: The sample has other DNA sequences that encode this CDR3 too. The J gene is TRBJ1-1, the V gene TRBV4-1; D is unresolved. The germline V and J ends were trimmed by 1 base and 0 bases, with 3 bases remaining between them. Germline V gene data show CDR1 as MGHRA and CDR2 as YSYEKL. The CDR3 length is 13 residues. The CDR3 bases are TGCGCCAGCAGCCAAGCGGTGAACACTGAAGCTTTCTTT. It is translated as CASSQAVNTEAFF.

The J gene is TRBJ2-7, the V gene TRBV15, with D perhaps TRBD2 (6 bases). Deletions cut 3 bases from V and 4 bases from J, with 13 bases between. The CDR3 spans 14 residues. CDR1 is LNHNV, CDR2 YYDKDF, per germline (reference sequence). CDR3: CATSSLSSDYEQYF. For the CDR3, the DNA is TGTGCCACCAGCAGTCTTTCTAGCGATTACGAGCAGTACTTC.

This chain uses TRBV2 with TRBJ1-5; D is unclear. V lost 4 bases and J lost 0, with 10 bases in between. This CDR3 is 15 amino acids long. Germline values: CDR1 SNHLY, CDR2 FYNNEI. The CDR3 bases are TGTGCCAGCAGTGGGGAACAGAGTAGCAATCAGCCCCAGCATTTT. This sequence encodes CASSGEQSSNQPQHF. Full variable domain (missing parts from reference TRBV2 and TRBJ1-5): EPEVTQTPSHQVTQMGQEVILRCVPISNHLYFYWYRQILGQKVEFLVSFYNNEISEKSEIFDDQFSVERPDGSNFTLKIRSTKLEDSAMYFCASSGEQSSNQPQHFGDGTRLSIL.

A few counts support this clone. This sample includes further DNA sequences coding for the same CDR3. The chain links TRBV29-1 to TRBJ1-1, with D maybe TRBD1 (5 bases). V was cut by 3 bases and J by 6 bases, with 11 bases left in between. Germline CDR1 and CDR2: SQVTM and ANQGSEA. CDR3 length: 12 residues. The CDR3 here is CSVEREGPEAFF. In DNA, the CDR3 is TGCAGCGTTGAGAGGGAGGGACCTGAAGCTTTCTTT.

This rearrangement joins TRBV11-2 to TRBJ1-1; D may be TRBD1 (5 bases). Germline assignment: CDR1 SGHAT and CDR2 FQNNGV. CDR3 length: 15 amino acids. V lost 5 bases and J 0 bases, leaving 13 bases between the germline ends. CDR3: CASSPTLGVNTEAFF. The CDR3 DNA follows: TGTGCCAGCAGCCCTACCCTAGGGGTGAACACTGAAGCTTTCTTT.

V is TRBV5-4 and J is TRBJ2-7, with TRBD2 matching over 10 bases. There are 14 residues in the CDR3. V was pared by 4 bases and J by 5 bases, with 6 bases of the junction left unmatched. Per the germline V gene, CDR1 is SGHNT and CDR2 is YYREEE (reference sequence). CDR3 sequence: CASSLAGAENEQYF. The CDR3, as DNA: TGTGCCAGCAGCCTAGCGGGAGCGGAAAACGAGCAGTACTTC.

The chain couples TRBV7-2 to TRBJ1-5; weak D call: TRBD1 (5 bases). Germline V CDR1 and CDR2: SGHTA, FQGNSA. Trimming removed 1 base from V and 5 bases from J, with 9 bases in between. The CDR3 has 14 amino acids. The CDR3 loop reads CASSLGGIDQPQHF. The CDR3 nucleotides read TGTGCCAGCAGCTTAGGGGGGATAGATCAGCCCCAGCATTTT.

This clone was observed a single time. A junction boundary mismatches the germline segment, possibly from a read error. The CDR3 region has the DNA TGTGCCAGCAGCGAACCATTCCAGGACCCCGGAGTCTTC. Residues: CASSEPFQDPGVF. The J gene is TRBJ2-1, the V gene TRBV7-8, with D unresolved. The germline V gene has CDR1 SGHVS and CDR2 FQNEAQ. The CDR3 runs to 13 residues.

This sequence joins TRBV7-9 and TRBJ2-3; TRBD2 is a possible D gene (6 bases). The CDR3 extends over 15 amino acids. The germline V gene has CDR1 SEHNR and CDR2 FQNEAQ (reference sequence). V was shortened by 4 bases and J by 4 bases, with 15 bases between the two germline ends. The CDR3 bases are TGTGCCAGCAGCTCTGGCGGGGCTGGGGCAGATACGCAGTATTTT. It translates to CASSSGGAGADTQYF.

This clone was counted a single time. The chain couples TRBV5-6 to TRBJ2-7; perhaps TRBD2 as D (6 bases). Germline lookup yields CDR1 SGHDT and CDR2 YYEEEE. Trimming shortened V by 4 bases and J by 0 bases, and 17 bases separated the two germline ends. The CDR3 is 16 residues long. CDR3 DNA: TGTGCCAGCAGCCATGCGAGCGGGCTACTCTCCTACGAGCAGTACTTC. Amino acid sequence: CASSHASGLLSYEQYF. Drawing the rest from reference TRBV5-6 and TRBJ2-7, the complete variable domain is DAGVTQSPTHLIKTRGQQVTLRCSPKSGHDTVSWYQQALGQGPQFIFQYYEEEERQRGNFPDRFSGHQFPNYSSELNVNALLLGDSALYLCASSHASGLLSYEQYFGPGTRLTVT.

The chain is built from TRBV4-3 and TRBJ2-7, with a weak D call TRBD1 (5 bases). CDR3 size: 13 residues. V lost 4 bases, J lost 0 bases, and 7 bases lay in between. Germline CDR1 is LGHNA and CDR2 is YSLEER. For the CDR3, the DNA is TGCGCCAGCAGCCCGGACAACTCCTACGAGCAGTACTTC. This gives the protein CASSPDNSYEQYF.

This clone has a single count. The gene calls are TRBV2 and TRBJ1-4, with unresolved D. From germline, CDR1 is SNHLY and CDR2 FYNNEI. The CDR3 loop spans 16 amino acids. V shed 0 bases and J shed 4 bases, with 12 bases lying between them. CDR3 protein: CASSEALPALNEKLFF. The CDR3 DNA reads TGTGCCAGCAGTGAAGCGCTTCCGGCCCTTAATGAAAAACTGTTTTTT.

This rearrangement joins TRBV27 to TRBJ2-7, with 7 bases matching TRBD2. Trimming at V came to 4 bases and at J to 2 bases, leaving 2 bases not matched to a gene. The CDR3 runs 13 residues. Germline CDR1 reads MNHEY; CDR2 reads SMNVEV (reference sequence). The CDR3 protein is CASSWGGTYEQYF. CDR3 bases: TGTGCCAGCAGTTGGGGGGGGACCTACGAGCAGTACTTC.

This sequence joins TRBV6-6 and TRBJ2-7; D gene unclear. From germline, CDR1 is MNHNY and CDR2 SVGAGI (reference sequence). The CDR3 is 13 amino acids. V lost 1 base and J lost 6, with 10 bases in between. CDR3 residues: CASSYFVGSEQYF. In nucleotides, the CDR3 is TGTGCCAGCAGTTACTTTGTCGGGTCCGAGCAGTACTTC.

The V and J genes are TRBV4-1 and TRBJ2-1, with 7 bases lining up with TRBD2. The CDR3 spans 16 residues. The germline gives CDR1 MGHRA, CDR2 YSYEKL. V shed 3 bases and J 3 bases; nucleotides not matched to a gene: 8. The CDR3 nucleotides read TGCGCCAGCAGCCACCCGAGGAGCGGGGACTACAATGAGCAGTTCTTC. It codes for CASSHPRSGDYNEQFF.

To note about this clone: One end of the junction varies from germline; a read error may be responsible. The chain uses TRBV7-7 and TRBJ2-2; no reliable D call. The CDR3 is 14 amino acids. CDR1 is SSHAT, CDR2 FNYEAQ, per germline (reference sequence). CDR3 sequence (DNA): TGTGCTAGCAGCTTAACGTTACGCACCGGGGAGCTGTTTTTT. Encoded protein: CASSLTLRTGELFF.

The CDR3 region is CASIPSGRTLAETQYF. The CDR3 DNA reads as TGTGCCAGCATACCCTCGGGGCGTACCCTGGCGGAGACCCAGTACTTC. This sequence joins TRBV2 and TRBJ2-5; D possibly matches TRBD1 or TRBD2 (5 bases each). CDR1 is SNHLY and CDR2 is FYNNEI in the germline V gene. The V and J ends lost 7 bases and 5 bases respectively, with 23 bases between them. The CDR3 runs 16 residues.

This chain connects TRBV6-5 to TRBJ2-3, with 7 bases fitting TRBD1. Germline-derived CDR1 and CDR2 are MNHEY and SVGAGI. CDR3 size: 14 residues. After removal of 8 bases from V and 2 bases from J, the junction contained 7 bases not matched to a gene. The DNA for the CDR3 is TGTGCCAGCGGGACAGAGACGTACACAGATACGCAGTATTTT. Its protein product is CASGTETYTDTQYF.

CDR3 loop: CATSRDRDEQYF. The CDR3 DNA reads TGTGCCACCAGCAGAGACAGGGACGAGCAGTACTTC. The J gene is TRBJ2-7, the V gene TRBV15; D possibly corresponds to TRBD1 (5 bases). Germline CDR1 LNHNV, CDR2 YYDKDF (reference sequence). Trimming took off 0 bases at V and 5 bases at J, with 5 bases between the two ends. CDR3 length equals 12 residues.

This chain joins TRBV13 and TRBJ1-2; D is uncertain. Germline lookup yields CDR1 PRHDT and CDR2 FYEKMQ (reference sequence). The ends were cut back, 3 bases at V and 3 bases at J, with 14 bases in the middle. The CDR3 consists of 15 residues. CDR3 amino acids: CASSLRAAGDYGYTF. CDR3 in DNA: TGTGCCAGCAGCTTGAGAGCTGCTGGAGACTATGGCTACACCTTC.

V and J are TRBV27 and TRBJ2-7; D is unresolved. The CDR3 length is 15 residues. The V gene lost 1 base and the J gene lost 0 bases, with 10 bases spanning the gap. Germline-derived CDR1 and CDR2 are MNHEY and SMNVEV (reference sequence). The CDR3 loop reads CASSLFPGFSYEQYF. Written as DNA, the CDR3 is TGTGCCAGCAGTTTATTTCCCGGTTTCTCCTACGAGCAGTACTTC.

The chain uses TRBV5-4 and TRBJ2-1; D is ambiguous. Trimming left V 4 bases short and J 0 bases short, with 14 bases between. The CDR3 totals 16 residues. The germline gives CDR1 SGHNT, CDR2 YYREEE (reference sequence). The CDR3: CASSPYHADSYNEQFF. CDR3 nucleotide sequence: TGTGCCAGCAGCCCCTACCATGCCGACTCCTACAATGAGCAGTTCTTC.

The chain joins TRBV5-6 to TRBJ2-5, with D possibly TRBD2 on 6 matching bases. Germline V CDR1 and CDR2: SGHDT, YYEEEE. Trimming took 6 bases from V and 5 from J, leaving 14 bases between them. This CDR3 spans 13 amino acids. CDR3 bases: TGTGCCAGCACCGGGGACCGGGAGGAGACCCAGTACTTC. This encodes CASTGDREETQYF.

A remark on this clone: Other DNA sequences within the sample encode an identical CDR3. The rearrangement joins TRBV7-9 to TRBJ1-1; the match to TRBD1 covers 7 bases. Losses at the gene ends were 1 base for V and 3 bases for J; bases not matched to a gene: 2. This CDR3 has 14 amino acids. Germline V lookup: CDR1 SEHNR, CDR2 FQNEAQ (reference sequence). CDR3 protein: CASSLGQGDTEAFF. The CDR3 DNA is TGTGCCAGCAGCTTAGGGCAGGGGGACACTGAAGCTTTCTTT. The whole variable domain, remainder taken from reference TRBV7-9 and TRBJ1-1, is DTGVSQNPRHKITKRGQNVTFRCDPISEHNRLYWYRQTLGQGPEFLTYFQNEAQLEKSRLLSDRFSAERPKGSFSTLEIQRTEQGDSAMYLCASSLGQGDTEAFFGQGTRLTVV.

This clone has only one observation. J is TRBJ2-5 and V is TRBV7-6; TRBD1 matches at 7 bases. The CDR3 has 16 amino acids. The V gene end was trimmed by 1 base and the J gene end by 5 bases; junction bases not matched to a gene: 10. CDR1 and CDR2 (germline): SGHVS, FNYEAQ. The CDR3 coding sequence is TGTGCCAGCAGCTTAGGACAGGGCCTTTCTGGGGAGACCCAGTACTTC. It is translated as CASSLGQGLSGETQYF. Supplemented by reference TRBV7-6 and TRBJ2-5, the full variable domain reads GAGVSQSPRYKVTKRGQDVALRCDPISGHVSLYWYRQALGQGPEFLTYFNYEAQQDKSGLPNDRFSAERPEGSISTLTIQRTEQRDSAMYRCASSLGQGLSGETQYFGPGTRLLVL.